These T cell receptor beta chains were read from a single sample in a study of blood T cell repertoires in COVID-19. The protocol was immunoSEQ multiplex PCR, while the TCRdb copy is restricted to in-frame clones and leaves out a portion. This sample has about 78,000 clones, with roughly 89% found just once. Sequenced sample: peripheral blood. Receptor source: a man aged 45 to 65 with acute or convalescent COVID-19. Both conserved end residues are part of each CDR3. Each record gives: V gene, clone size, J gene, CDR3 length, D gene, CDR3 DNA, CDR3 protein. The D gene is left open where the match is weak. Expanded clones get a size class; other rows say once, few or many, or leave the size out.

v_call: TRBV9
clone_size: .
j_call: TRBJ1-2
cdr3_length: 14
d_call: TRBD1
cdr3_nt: TGTGCCAGCAGCGTAGGACAGGGTAATATCGGCTACACCTTC
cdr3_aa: CASSVGQGNIGYTF

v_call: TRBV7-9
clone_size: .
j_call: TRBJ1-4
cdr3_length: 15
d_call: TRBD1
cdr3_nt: TGTGCCAGCAGCCAGAACCGGGACAGCCATGAAAAACTGTTTTTT
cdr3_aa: CASSQNRDSHEKLFF

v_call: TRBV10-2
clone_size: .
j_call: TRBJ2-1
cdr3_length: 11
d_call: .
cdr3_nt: TGCGCCAGCCGTTTAAACAATGAGCAGTTCTTC
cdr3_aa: CASRLNNEQFF

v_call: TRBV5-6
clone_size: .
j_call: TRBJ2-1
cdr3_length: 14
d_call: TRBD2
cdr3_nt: TGTGCCAGCAGCGTTATTAGCGGGAGCGGTGAGCAGTTCTTC
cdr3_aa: CASSVISGSGEQFF

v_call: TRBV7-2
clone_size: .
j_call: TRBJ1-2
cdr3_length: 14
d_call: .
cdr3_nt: TGTGCCAGCAGCTCTCAGGGATCTGGCTATGGCTACACCTTC
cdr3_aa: CASSSQGSGYGYTF

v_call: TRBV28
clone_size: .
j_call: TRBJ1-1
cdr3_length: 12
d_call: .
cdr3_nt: TGTGCCACTCAACAGGAGAACACTGAAGCTTTCTTT
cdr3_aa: CATQQENTEAFF

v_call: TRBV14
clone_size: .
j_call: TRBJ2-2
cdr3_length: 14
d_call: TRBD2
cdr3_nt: TGTGCCAGCAGACGCAGGGAGGGGACCGGGGAGCTGTTTTTT
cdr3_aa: CASRRREGTGELFF

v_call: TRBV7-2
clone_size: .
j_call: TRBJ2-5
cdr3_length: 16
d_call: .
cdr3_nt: TGTGCCAGCAGTTCTAACCAAGGGACTTTACAAGAGACCCAGTACTTC
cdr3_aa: CASSSNQGTLQETQYF

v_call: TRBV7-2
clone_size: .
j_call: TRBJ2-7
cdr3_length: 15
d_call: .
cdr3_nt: TGTGCCAGCAGCTTGGGCACAGGCCTCTCCTACGAGCAGTACTTC
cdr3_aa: CASSLGTGLSYEQYF

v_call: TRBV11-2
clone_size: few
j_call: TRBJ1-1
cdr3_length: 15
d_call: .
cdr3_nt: TGTGCCAGCAGCTTGGCCTTCGGGGTAAGGACTGAAGCTTTCTTT
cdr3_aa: CASSLAFGVRTEAFF

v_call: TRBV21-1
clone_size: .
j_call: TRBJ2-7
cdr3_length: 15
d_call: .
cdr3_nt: TGTGCCAGCAGCTCGCGGGACAGGGCCTCCTACGAGCAGTACTTC
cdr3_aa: CASSSRDRASYEQYF

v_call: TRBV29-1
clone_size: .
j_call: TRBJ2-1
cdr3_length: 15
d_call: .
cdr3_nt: TGCAGCGTTGAAGACGACTACGGTACCTACAATGAGCAGTTCTTC
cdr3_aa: CSVEDDYGTYNEQFF

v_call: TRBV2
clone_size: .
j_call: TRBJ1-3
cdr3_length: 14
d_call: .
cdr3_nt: TGTGCCAGCAGTGAGGCCATATCTGGAAACACCATATATTTT
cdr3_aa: CASSEAISGNTIYF

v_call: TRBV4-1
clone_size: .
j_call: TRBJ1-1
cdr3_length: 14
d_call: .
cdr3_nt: TGCGCCAGCAGCCAAGAACAGGGGAACACTGAAGCTTTCTTT
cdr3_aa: CASSQEQGNTEAFF

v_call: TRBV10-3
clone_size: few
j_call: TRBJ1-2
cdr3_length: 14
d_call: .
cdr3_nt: TGTGCCATCAGTGACGAGGGAATGCTCTATGGCTACACCTTC
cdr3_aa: CAISDEGMLYGYTF

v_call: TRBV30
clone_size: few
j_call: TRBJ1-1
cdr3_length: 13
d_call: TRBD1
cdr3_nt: TGTGCCTGGAGTGTACAGGGGATCACTGAAGCTTTCTTT
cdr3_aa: CAWSVQGITEAFF

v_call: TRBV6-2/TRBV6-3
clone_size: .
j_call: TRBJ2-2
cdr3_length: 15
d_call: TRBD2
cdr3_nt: TGTGCCAGCAGTTACTTTGGGGGGGACACCGGGGAGCTGTTTTTT
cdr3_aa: CASSYFGGDTGELFF

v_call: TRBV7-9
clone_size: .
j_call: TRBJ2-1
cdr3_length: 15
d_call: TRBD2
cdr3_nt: TGTGCCAGCAGCCCCGGACTAGCGGGTAACAATGAGCAGTTCTTC
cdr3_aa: CASSPGLAGNNEQFF

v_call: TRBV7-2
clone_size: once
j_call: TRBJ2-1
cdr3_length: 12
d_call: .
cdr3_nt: TGTGCCAGCAGCTTAGGGGGCGGTGAGCAGTTCTTC
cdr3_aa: CASSLGGGEQFF

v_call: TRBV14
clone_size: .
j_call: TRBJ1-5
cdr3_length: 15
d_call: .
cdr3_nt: TGTGCCAGCACAATTGTACTCTATAGCAATCAGCCCCAGCATTTT
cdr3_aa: CASTIVLYSNQPQHF

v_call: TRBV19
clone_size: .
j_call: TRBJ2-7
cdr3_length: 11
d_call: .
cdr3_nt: TGTGCCAGCGAACAGGGCTACGAGCAGTACTTC
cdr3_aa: CASEQGYEQYF